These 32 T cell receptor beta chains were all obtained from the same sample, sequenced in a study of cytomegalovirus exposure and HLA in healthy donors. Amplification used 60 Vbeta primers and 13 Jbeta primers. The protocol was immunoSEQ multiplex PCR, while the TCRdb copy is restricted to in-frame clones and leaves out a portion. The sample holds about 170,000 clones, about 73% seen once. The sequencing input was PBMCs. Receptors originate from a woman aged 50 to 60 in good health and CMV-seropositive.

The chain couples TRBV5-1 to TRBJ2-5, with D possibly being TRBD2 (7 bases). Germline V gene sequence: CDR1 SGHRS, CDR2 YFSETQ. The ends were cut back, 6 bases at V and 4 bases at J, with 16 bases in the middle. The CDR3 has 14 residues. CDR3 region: CASKRPGGGETQYF. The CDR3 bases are TGCGCCAGCAAGCGGCCGGGGGGCGGAGAGACCCAGTACTTC.

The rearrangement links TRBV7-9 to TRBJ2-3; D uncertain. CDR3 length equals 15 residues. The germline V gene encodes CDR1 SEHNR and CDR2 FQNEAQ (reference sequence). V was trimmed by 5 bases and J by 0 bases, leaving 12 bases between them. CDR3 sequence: CASSLRPTSTDTQYF. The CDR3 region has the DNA TGTGCCAGCAGCCTTCGCCCCACTAGCACAGATACGCAGTATTTT.

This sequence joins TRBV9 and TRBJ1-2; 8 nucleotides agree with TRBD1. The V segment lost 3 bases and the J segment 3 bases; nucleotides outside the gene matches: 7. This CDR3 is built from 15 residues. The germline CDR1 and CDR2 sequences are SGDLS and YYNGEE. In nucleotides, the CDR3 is TGTGCCAGCAGCGCCCGGACAGGGAGCGACTATGGCTACACCTTC. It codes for CASSARTGSDYGYTF.

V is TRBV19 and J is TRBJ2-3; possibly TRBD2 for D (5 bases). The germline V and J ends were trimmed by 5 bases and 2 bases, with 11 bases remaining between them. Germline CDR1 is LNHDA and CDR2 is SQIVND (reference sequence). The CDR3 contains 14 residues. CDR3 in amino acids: CASSPSGNTDTQYF. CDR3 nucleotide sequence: TGTGCCAGTAGTCCCTCCGGGAACACAGATACGCAGTATTTT. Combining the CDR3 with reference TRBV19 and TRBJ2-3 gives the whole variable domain DGGITQSPKYLFRKEGQNVTLSCEQNLNHDAMYWYRQDPGQGLRLIYYSQIVNDFQKGDIAEGYSVSREKKESFPLTVTSAQKNPTAFYLCASSPSGNTDTQYFGPGTRLTVL.

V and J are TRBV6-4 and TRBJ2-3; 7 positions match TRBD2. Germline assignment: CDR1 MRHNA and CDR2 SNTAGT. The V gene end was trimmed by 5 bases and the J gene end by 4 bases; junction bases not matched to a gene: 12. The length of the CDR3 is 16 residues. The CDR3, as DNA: TGTGCCAGCAGTCCCGGAGCGGGGATCGGCGCAGATACGCAGTATTTT. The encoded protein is CASSPGAGIGADTQYF.

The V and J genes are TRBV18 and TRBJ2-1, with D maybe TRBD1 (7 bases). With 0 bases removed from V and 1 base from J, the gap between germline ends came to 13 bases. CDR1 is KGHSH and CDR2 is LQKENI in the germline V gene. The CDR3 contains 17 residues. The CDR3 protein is CASSPPSGGISYNEQFF. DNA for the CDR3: TGTGCCAGCTCACCACCCTCAGGGGGGATTTCCTACAATGAGCAGTTCTTC.

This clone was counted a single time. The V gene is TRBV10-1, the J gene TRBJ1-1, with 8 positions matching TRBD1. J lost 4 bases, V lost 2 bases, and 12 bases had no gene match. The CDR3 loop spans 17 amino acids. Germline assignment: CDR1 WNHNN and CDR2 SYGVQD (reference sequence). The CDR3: CASSEDLTGVGITEAFF. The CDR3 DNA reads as TGCGCCAGCAGTGAGGATTTGACAGGGGTAGGGATCACTGAAGCTTTCTTT.

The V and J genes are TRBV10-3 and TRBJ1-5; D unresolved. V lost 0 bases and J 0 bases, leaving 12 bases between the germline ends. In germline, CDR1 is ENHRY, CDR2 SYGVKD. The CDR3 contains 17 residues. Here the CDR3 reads CAISESKVSGSNQPQHF. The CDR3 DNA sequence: TGTGCCATCAGTGAGTCGAAAGTAAGCGGTAGCAATCAGCCCCAGCATTTT.

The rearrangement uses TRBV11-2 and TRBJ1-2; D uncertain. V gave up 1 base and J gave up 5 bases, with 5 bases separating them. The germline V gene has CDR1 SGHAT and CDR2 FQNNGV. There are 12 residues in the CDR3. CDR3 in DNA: TGTGCCAGCAGCTTAGGCGTGTATGGCTACACCTTC. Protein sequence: CASSLGVYGYTF.

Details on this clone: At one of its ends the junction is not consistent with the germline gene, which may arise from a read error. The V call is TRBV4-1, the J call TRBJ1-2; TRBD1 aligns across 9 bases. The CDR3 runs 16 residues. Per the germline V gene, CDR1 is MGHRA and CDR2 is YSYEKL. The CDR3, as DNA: TGCGCCAGCAGCAAAGAGGGACAGGGAACCCTGGATGGCTACACCTTC. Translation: CASSKEGQGTLDGYTF.

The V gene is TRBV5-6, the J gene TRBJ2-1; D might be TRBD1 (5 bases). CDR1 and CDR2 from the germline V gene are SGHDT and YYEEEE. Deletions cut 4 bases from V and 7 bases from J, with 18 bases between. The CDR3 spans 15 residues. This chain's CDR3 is CASSRGRRVRNEQFF. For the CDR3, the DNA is TGTGCCAGCAGCCGCGGCCGCAGGGTGAGGAATGAGCAGTTCTTC.

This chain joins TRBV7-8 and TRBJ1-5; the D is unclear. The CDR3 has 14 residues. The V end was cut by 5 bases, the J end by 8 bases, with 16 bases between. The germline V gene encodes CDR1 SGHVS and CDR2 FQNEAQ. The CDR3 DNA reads TGTGCCAGCAGCCGCCGTGAGGGAATAGAGCCCCAGCATTTT. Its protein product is CASSRREGIEPQHF.

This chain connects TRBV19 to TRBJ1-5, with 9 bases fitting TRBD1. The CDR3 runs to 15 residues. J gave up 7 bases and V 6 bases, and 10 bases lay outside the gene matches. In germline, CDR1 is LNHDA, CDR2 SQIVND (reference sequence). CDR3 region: CASRPGQGRGQPQHF. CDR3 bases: TGTGCCAGTAGACCTGGACAGGGGCGAGGACAGCCCCAGCATTTT.

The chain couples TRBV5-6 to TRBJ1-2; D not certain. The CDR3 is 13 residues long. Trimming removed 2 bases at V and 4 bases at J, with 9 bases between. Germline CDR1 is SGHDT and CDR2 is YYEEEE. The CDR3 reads CASSFQASYGYTF. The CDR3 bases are TGTGCCAGCAGCTTCCAGGCCTCCTATGGCTACACCTTC.

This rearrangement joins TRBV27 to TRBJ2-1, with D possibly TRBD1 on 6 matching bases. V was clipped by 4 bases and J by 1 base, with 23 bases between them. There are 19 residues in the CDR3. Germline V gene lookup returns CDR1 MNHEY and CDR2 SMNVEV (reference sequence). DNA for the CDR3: TGTGCCAGCAGTTATTTATCCTCTCCGACAGGTGGGTCCTACAATGAGCAGTTCTTC. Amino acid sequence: CASSYLSSPTGGSYNEQFF.

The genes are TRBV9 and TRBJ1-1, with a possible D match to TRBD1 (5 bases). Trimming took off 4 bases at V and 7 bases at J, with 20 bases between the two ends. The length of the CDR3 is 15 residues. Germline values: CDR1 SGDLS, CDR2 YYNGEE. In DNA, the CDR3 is TGTGCCAGCAGCCTCGGCAGGACGGCGGGGGGTGAAGCTTTCTTT. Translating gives CASSLGRTAGGEAFF.

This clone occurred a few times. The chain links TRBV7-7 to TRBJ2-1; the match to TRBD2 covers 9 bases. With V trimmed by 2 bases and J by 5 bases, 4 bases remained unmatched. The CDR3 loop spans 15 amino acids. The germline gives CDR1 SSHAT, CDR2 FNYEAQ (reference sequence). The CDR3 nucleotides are TGTGCCAGCAGCTTAACTAGCGGGTCACACAATGAGCAGTTCTTC. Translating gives CASSLTSGSHNEQFF.

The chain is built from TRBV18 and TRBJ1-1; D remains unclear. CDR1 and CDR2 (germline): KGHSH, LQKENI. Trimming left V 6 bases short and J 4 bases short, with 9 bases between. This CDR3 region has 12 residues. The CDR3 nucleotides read TGTGCCAGCTCTGTCCAGCGCACTGAAGCTTTCTTT. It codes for CASSVQRTEAFF.

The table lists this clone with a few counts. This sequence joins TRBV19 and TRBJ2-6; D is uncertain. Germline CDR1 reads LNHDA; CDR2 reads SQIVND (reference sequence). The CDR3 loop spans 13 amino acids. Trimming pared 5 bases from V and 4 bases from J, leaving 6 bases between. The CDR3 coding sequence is TGTGCCAGTAGTCCTACGGGGGCCAACGTCCTGACTTTC. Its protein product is CASSPTGANVLTF.

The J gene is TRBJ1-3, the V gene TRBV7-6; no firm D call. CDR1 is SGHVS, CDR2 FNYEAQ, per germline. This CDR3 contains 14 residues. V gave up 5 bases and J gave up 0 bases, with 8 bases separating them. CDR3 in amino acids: CASSLEHSGNTIYF. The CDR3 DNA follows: TGTGCCAGCAGCCTAGAACACTCTGGAAACACCATATATTTT.

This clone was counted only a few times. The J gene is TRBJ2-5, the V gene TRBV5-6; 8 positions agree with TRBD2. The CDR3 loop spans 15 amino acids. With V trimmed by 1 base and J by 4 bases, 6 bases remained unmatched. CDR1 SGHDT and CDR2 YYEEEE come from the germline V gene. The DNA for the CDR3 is TGTGCCAGCAGCTTGTACGGTGCGGGGGGAGAGACCCAGTACTTC. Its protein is CASSLYGAGGETQYF.

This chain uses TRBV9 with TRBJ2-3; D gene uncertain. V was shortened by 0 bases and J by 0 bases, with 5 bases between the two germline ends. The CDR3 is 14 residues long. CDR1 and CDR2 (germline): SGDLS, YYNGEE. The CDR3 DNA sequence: TGTGCCAGCAGCGTAGAAGCTAGCACAGATACGCAGTATTTT. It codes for CASSVEASTDTQYF. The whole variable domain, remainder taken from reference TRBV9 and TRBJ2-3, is DSGVTQTPKHLITATGQRVTLRCSPRSGDLSVYWYQQSLDQGLQFLIQYYNGEERAKGNILERFSAQQFPDLHSELNLSSLELGDSALYFCASSVEASTDTQYFGPGTRLTVL.

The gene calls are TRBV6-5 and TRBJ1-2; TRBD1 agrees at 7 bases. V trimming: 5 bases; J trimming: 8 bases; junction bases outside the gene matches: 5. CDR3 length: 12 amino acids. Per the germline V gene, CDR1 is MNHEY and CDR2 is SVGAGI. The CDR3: CASSLTGDGYTF. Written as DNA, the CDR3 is TGTGCCAGCAGTCTTACAGGGGACGGCTACACCTTC.

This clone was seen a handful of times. The CDR3 DNA reads TGTGCCAGCAGTGAATGGGACAGGGGCCGTACTGAAGCTTTCTTT. Residues: CASSEWDRGRTEAFF. The chain recombines TRBV25-1 with TRBJ1-1, with 10 positions matching TRBD1. The CDR3 contains 15 residues. CDR1 is MGHDK, CDR2 SYGVNS, per germline. The V segment lost 1 base and the J segment 5 bases; nucleotides outside the gene matches: 4.

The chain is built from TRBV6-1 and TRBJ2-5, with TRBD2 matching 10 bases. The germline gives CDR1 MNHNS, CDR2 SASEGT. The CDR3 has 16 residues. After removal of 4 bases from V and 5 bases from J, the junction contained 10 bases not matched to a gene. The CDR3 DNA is TGTGCCAGCAGTGGGTCTAGCGGGGGAGTAGGGGAGACCCAGTACTTC. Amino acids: CASSGSSGGVGETQYF.

DNA of the CDR3: TGTGCCAGCAGCCCGGGACAGGGGGCCTACAATGAGCAGTTCTTC. This gives the protein CASSPGQGAYNEQFF. This chain connects TRBV6-5 to TRBJ2-1; 11 positions agree with TRBD1. CDR1 is MNHEY and CDR2 is SVGAGI in the germline V gene. The CDR3 has 15 residues. The V gene end was trimmed by 6 bases and the J gene end by 2 bases; junction bases not matched to a gene: 3.

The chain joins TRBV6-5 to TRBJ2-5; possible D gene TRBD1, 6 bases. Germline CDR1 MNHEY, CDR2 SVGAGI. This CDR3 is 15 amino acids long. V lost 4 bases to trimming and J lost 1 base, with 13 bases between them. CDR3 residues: CASSSLQGLQETQYF. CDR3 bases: TGTGCCAGCAGTTCCCTACAGGGCCTCCAAGAGACCCAGTACTTC.

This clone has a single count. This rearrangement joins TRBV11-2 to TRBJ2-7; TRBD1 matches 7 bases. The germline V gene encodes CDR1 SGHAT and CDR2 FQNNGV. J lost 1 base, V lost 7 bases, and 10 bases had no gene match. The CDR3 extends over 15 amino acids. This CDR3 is CASNVPGQLSYEQYF. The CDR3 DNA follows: TGTGCCAGCAACGTACCGGGACAGTTATCCTACGAGCAGTACTTC.

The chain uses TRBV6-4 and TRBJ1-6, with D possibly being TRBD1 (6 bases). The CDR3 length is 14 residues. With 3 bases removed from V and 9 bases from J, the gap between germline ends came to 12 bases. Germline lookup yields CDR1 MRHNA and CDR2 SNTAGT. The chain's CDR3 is CASSESTGGSPLHF. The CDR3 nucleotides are TGTGCCAGCAGTGAGTCGACAGGAGGTTCACCCCTCCACTTT.

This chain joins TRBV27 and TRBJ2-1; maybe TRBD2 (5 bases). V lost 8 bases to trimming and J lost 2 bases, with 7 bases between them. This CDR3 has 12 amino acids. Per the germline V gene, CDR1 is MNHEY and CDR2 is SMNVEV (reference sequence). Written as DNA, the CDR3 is TGTGCCAGCTACGGGGCCTACAATGAGCAGTTCTTC. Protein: CASYGAYNEQFF.

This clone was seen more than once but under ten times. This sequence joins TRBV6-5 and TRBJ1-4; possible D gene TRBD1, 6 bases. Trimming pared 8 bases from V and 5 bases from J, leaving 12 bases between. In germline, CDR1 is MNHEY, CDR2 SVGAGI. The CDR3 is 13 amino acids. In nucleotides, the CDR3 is TGTGCCAGCGGGGGCCGCCCGAATGAAAAACTGTTTTTT. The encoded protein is CASGGRPNEKLFF.

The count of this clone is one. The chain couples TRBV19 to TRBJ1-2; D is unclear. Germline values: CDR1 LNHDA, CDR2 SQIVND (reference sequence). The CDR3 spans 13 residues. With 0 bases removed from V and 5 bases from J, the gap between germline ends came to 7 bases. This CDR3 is CASSIDGGYGYTF. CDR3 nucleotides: TGTGCCAGTAGTATAGACGGCGGGTATGGCTACACCTTC.